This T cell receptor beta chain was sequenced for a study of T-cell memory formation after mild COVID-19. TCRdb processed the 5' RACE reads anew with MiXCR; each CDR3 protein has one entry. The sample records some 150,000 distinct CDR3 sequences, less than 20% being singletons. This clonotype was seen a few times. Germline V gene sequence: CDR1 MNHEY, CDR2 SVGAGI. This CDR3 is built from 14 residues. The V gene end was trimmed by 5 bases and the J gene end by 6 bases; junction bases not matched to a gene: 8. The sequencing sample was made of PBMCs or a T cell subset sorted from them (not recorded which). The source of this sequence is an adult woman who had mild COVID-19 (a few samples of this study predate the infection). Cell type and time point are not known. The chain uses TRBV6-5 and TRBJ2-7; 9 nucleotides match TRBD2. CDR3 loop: CASSGAGTSSEQYF. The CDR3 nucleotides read TGTGCCAGCAGTGGTGCCGGGACTAGCAGCGAGCAGTACTTC.